The next 7 T cell receptor beta chains were all read from a single sample in a study of T cell repertoires in cytomegalovirus infection. Using its own MiXCR run on the reads, TCRdb lists one record per CDR3 protein. Of roughly 310,000 distinct CDR3 sequences in the sample, 25% to 35% were seen once. No antigen has been assigned to these receptors. The sequences come from cultured PBMCs, collected from culture after CMV antigen stimulation. The receptors here all came from a human donor in good health (CMV status not recorded). Some clones in this sample may be carry-over from other donors' samples.

This clonotype was observed a handful of times. This chain uses TRBV7-3 with TRBJ2-2, with D uncertain. Trimming removed 2 bases from V and 6 bases from J, with 10 bases in between. Per germline, CDR1 SGHTA and CDR2 FQGTGA. This CDR3 comprises 14 residues. This chain's CDR3 is CASSLRRGSGELFF. The CDR3 nucleotides are TGTGCCAGCAGCTTACGCCGCGGATCCGGGGAGCTGTTTTTT.

This CDR3 is CASSLVSGSSGANVLTF. In DNA form, the CDR3 reads TGTGCCAGCAGCTTAGTCTCGGGCAGCTCTGGGGCCAACGTCCTGACTTTC. This sequence joins TRBV7-9 and TRBJ2-6; D is unresolved. The CDR3 loop spans 17 amino acids. The V gene's germline CDR1 is SEHNR and CDR2 FQNEAQ (reference sequence). Trimming took 1 base from V and 0 from J, leaving 10 bases between them.

The chain combines TRBV3-1 with TRBJ1-2, with D unclear. Germline V gene data show CDR1 as LGHDT and CDR2 as YNNKEL (reference sequence). The CDR3 has 13 residues. The germline V and J ends were trimmed by 5 bases and 6 bases, with 13 bases remaining between them. CDR3 bases: TGTGCCAGCAGCGAGAGTACTAGTGATGGCTACACCTTC. Residues: CASSESTSDGYTF.

The V gene is TRBV7-2, the J gene TRBJ1-6; D is possibly TRBD1 (5 bases). Looked up from germline, CDR1 is SGHTA and CDR2 is FQGNSA. CDR3 length equals 17 residues. V was shortened by 2 bases and J by 8 bases, with 19 bases between the two germline ends. The CDR3 spells CASSLRSGAHGDSPLHF. CDR3 DNA: TGTGCCAGCAGCTTAAGATCCGGGGCCCACGGGGATTCACCCCTCCACTTT.

At least ten counts were recorded for this clonotype. The V call is TRBV7-2, the J call TRBJ1-4; D remains unclear. The V and J ends lost 5 bases and 6 bases respectively, with 13 bases between them. Germline CDR1 SGHTA, CDR2 FQGNSA. This CDR3 contains 14 residues. The CDR3 DNA follows: TGTGCCAGCAGCCCGCGTTGGCTGGATGAAAAACTGTTTTTT. Amino acids: CASSPRWLDEKLFF.

This clonotype was detected many times. The chain couples TRBV7-9 to TRBJ2-1, with 9 bases lining up with TRBD1. CDR3 size: 14 residues. V shed 5 bases, J shed 6 bases, and the junction held 5 bases outside the gene matches. CDR1 is SEHNR and CDR2 is FQNEAQ in the germline V gene (reference sequence). The CDR3 sequence: CASSARTGVNEQFF. CDR3 nucleotide sequence: TGTGCCAGCAGCGCCCGGACAGGGGTCAATGAGCAGTTCTTC.

The rearrangement uses TRBV6-5 and TRBJ1-1; D call uncertain. V shed 8 bases and J shed 1 base, with 11 bases lying between them. From germline, CDR1 is MNHEY and CDR2 SVGAGI. The CDR3 extends over 13 amino acids. The CDR3 region is CASFISRNTEAFF. The DNA of the CDR3 is TGTGCCAGCTTTATTTCACGGAACACTGAAGCTTTCTTT.